This T cell receptor beta chain was sequenced for a study of blood T cell repertoires in COVID-19. Study details: Nucleic acid was either cDNA or gDNA, and it came from T cells, B-cell-depleted T cells, or PBMCs.

The CDR3 extends over 17 amino acids. Trimming at V came to 1 base and at J to 1 base, leaving 9 bases not matched to a gene. Germline V gives CDR1 SGHAT, CDR2 FQNNGV. Authors' analysis steps: Reference gene primer amplification gave estimated nucleated cell counts. Libraries were prepared by immunoSEQ multiplex PCR; TCRdb keeps only in-frame clonotypes and omits some of them. Clone size and the V and J calls come from that table; the DNA yielded D and trimming. This sample has hundreds of thousands of clones, with 86% found just once. Recruited during active infection, patients (from Seattle) were subsequently followed longitudinally.

The specimen sequenced was peripheral blood. The clonotype was recovered from a woman aged 70-85 years with COVID-19, enrolled during active disease. This sequence joins TRBV11-2 and TRBJ2-7; 8 nucleotides align to TRBD2. The CDR3 DNA reads TGTGCCAGCAGCTTAGGGGCCAGCGGGGGCCCATCCTACGAGCAGTACTTC. Its protein product is CASSLGASGGPSYEQYF.